The 15 T cell receptor beta chains given below trace back to one sample, sequenced in a study of blood T cells in healthy people across ages. Next came a second PCR, run for about 7 to 12 cycles, which used a sample-barcoded 5' primer along with a J-beta primer mix. MiXCR was run by TCRdb on the 5' RACE reads, yielding one entry per CDR3 protein. The table lists about 1.6 million distinct CDR3 sequences, almost 35% of them singletons, with roughly 10% in the top ten. Sequencing was done on a sample of blood. Every receptor here comes from a woman in her 30s in good health.

This clonotype showed up just a few times. This sequence joins TRBV11-2 and TRBJ2-7, with TRBD2 as a possible D gene (5 bases). V lost 0 bases and J 3 bases, leaving 12 bases between the germline ends. This CDR3 contains 15 residues. Germline V gene data show CDR1 as SGHAT and CDR2 as FQNNGV. CDR3: CASSLDSVGNYEQYF. CDR3 DNA: TGTGCCAGCAGCTTAGATAGCGTGGGTAACTACGAGCAGTACTTC.

The chain is built from TRBV28 and TRBJ2-5; the match to TRBD1 covers 8 bases. Judging by the DNA end, TRBJ2-7 fits better; the J call may be wrong. The CDR3 is made up of 16 amino acids. From germline, CDR1 is MDHEN and CDR2 SYDVKM. The CDR3: CASSVGKDRDSYEQYF. The CDR3 DNA sequence: TGTGCCAGCAGCGTAGGAAAGGACAGGGACTCCTACGAGCAGTACTTC.

With respect to this clonotype: One junction end does not reproduce the germline sequence, and a read error may be involved. The rearrangement links TRBV6-5 to TRBJ2-3; 8 bases are a match to TRBD1. The CDR3 is made up of 16 amino acids. Germline assignment: CDR1 MNHEY and CDR2 SVGAGI. CDR3 residues: CASSRGQKGSTDTRYF. The CDR3, as DNA: TGTGCCAGCAGCAGGGGGCAGAAAGGAAGCACAGATACGCGGTATTTT.

This clonotype was found a few times. The germline gene is not matched at one end of the junction; a read error may be the cause. This rearrangement joins TRBV7-9 to TRBJ2-3; 8 bases agree with TRBD2. CDR1 and CDR2 (germline): SEHNR, FQNEAQ (reference sequence). The CDR3 is 14 residues long. CDR3 in DNA: TGTGCCAGCACCTTAGCGGGGTTCACAGATACGCAGTATTTT. This gives the protein CASTLAGFTDTQYF.

The J gene is TRBJ2-1, the V gene TRBV6-2 or TRBV6-3; 12 bases are a match to TRBD2. Germline CDR1 and CDR2: MNHEY and SVGEGT. This CDR3 is built from 18 residues. The junction had 14 bases not matched to a gene; V was cut back by 7 bases and J by 4 bases. DNA for the CDR3: TGTGCCAGCATCCGACTAGCGGGAGAGCAAGAACCTTACAATGAGCAGTTCTTC. Its protein is CASIRLAGEQEPYNEQFF.

This clonotype was picked up a small number of times. The chain couples TRBV3-1 to TRBJ2-1; D is perhaps TRBD2 (6 bases). Trimming removed 8 bases at V and 2 bases at J, with 19 bases between. Germline CDR1 and CDR2: LGHDT and YNNKEL (reference sequence). The CDR3 is made up of 16 amino acids. This CDR3 reads CASGILSPGAYNEQFF. The CDR3 DNA follows: TGTGCCAGCGGTATATTATCCCCGGGGGCCTACAATGAGCAGTTCTTC.

This clonotype was observed many times. This rearrangement joins TRBV10-3 to TRBJ1-1, with D possibly matching TRBD1 (6 bases). CDR1 is ENHRY, CDR2 SYGVKD, per germline. Deletions cut 6 bases from V and 2 bases from J, with 13 bases between. The CDR3 is made up of 14 amino acids. For the CDR3, the DNA is TGTGCCATCAGCTCAGGGGTGGTCAACACTGAAGCTTTCTTT. The encoded protein is CAISSGVVNTEAFF.

V usage is TRBV6-1 and J usage is TRBJ1-2; perhaps TRBD1 as D (5 bases). Germline V gives CDR1 MNHNS, CDR2 SASEGT. The CDR3 spans 14 residues. V lost 3 bases, J lost 3 bases, and 11 bases lay in between. Here the CDR3 DNA reads TGTGCCAGCAGTGAGGGACCTACACACTATGGCTACACCTTC. The encoded protein is CASSEGPTHYGYTF.

The genes are TRBV7-8 and TRBJ2-1; D unresolved. The CDR3 runs to 16 residues. The germline V and J ends were trimmed by 3 bases and 4 bases, with 16 bases remaining between them. CDR1 and CDR2 from the germline V gene are SGHVS and FQNEAQ. In DNA, the CDR3 is TGTGCCAGCAGCTTCCATGAGCGTCGCCCATACAATGAGCAGTTCTTC. It translates to CASSFHERRPYNEQFF.

This chain links TRBV11-2 with TRBJ2-5; 7 nucleotides match TRBD1. The CDR3 is made up of 15 amino acids. The V segment lost 3 bases and the J segment 3 bases; nucleotides outside the gene matches: 7. Per the germline V gene, CDR1 is SGHAT and CDR2 is FQNNGV. Written as DNA, the CDR3 is TGTGCCAGCAGCTTCATCACAGGGGTAAAAGAGACCCAGTACTTC. It translates to CASSFITGVKETQYF.

The sample holds a few counts of this clonotype. This chain connects TRBV20-1 to TRBJ1-2; TRBD1 aligns across 10 bases. This CDR3 spans 15 amino acids. Germline V gene data show CDR1 as DFQATT and CDR2 as SNEGSKA (reference sequence). V was clipped by 4 bases and J by 4 bases; unmatched bases: 9. CDR3: CSATPGQGNSYGYTF. In DNA, the CDR3 is TGCAGTGCTACACCGGGACAGGGGAACTCCTATGGCTACACCTTC.

The chain recombines TRBV15 with TRBJ2-3; weak D call: TRBD2 (5 bases). The V end was cut by 4 bases, the J end by 4 bases, with 18 bases between. There are 16 residues in the CDR3. Germline CDR1 and CDR2: LNHNV and YYDKDF (reference sequence). CDR3 DNA: TGTGCCACCAGCATAGGACTCGCAGGCTACTCAGATACGCAGTATTTT. Translated, it gives CATSIGLAGYSDTQYF.

This clonotype was detected ten times or more. The chain has TRBV12-3 or TRBV12-4 and TRBJ2-7; 11 bases are shared with TRBD1. The trim removed 8 bases at V and 5 bases at J, leaving 5 bases unmatched. CDR3 size: 13 residues. The CDR3 DNA is TGTGCCAGCCAAACGGGACAGGGGGACGAGCAGTACTTC. Protein sequence: CASQTGQGDEQYF.

This clonotype appeared a few times. The V and J genes are TRBV5-6 and TRBJ2-5, with TRBD2 identical over 7 bases. With 7 bases clipped from V and 1 base from J, the junction kept 10 bases outside the gene matches. The CDR3 runs to 15 residues. Looked up from germline, CDR1 is SGHDT and CDR2 is YYEEEE. Here the CDR3 reads CASRGWGGSQETQYF. CDR3 nucleotide sequence: TGTGCCAGCCGCGGATGGGGCGGGAGCCAAGAGACCCAGTACTTC.

The chain joins TRBV5-1 to TRBJ1-1, with 8 bases fitting TRBD1. The CDR3 totals 16 residues. CDR1 and CDR2 (germline): SGHRS, YFSETQ. V lost 2 bases and J lost 0; bases outside the gene matches: 6. The CDR3: CASSLRQGSMNTEAFF. In DNA form, the CDR3 reads TGCGCCAGCAGCTTAAGACAGGGGTCGATGAACACTGAAGCTTTCTTT. The variable domain in full, with the rest retrieved from reference TRBV5-1 and TRBJ1-1, is KAGVTQTPRYLIKTRGQQVTLSCSPISGHRSVSWYQQTPGQGLQFLFEYFSETQRNKGNFPGRFSGRQFSNSRSEMNVSTLELGDSALYLCASSLRQGSMNTEAFFGQGTRLTVV.